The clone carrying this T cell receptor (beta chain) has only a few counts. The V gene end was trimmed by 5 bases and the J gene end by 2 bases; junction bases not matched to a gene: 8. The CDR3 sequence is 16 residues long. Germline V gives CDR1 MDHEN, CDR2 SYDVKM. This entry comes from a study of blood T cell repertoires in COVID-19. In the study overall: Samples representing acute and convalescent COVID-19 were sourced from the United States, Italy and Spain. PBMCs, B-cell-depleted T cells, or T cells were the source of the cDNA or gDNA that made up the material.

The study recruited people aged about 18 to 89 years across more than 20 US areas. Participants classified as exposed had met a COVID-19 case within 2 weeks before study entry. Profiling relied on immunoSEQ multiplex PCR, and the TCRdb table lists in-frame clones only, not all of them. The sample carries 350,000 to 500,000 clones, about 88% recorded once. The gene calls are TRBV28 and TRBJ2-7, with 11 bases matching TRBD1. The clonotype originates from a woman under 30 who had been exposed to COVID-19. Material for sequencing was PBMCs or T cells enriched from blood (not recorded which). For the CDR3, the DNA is TGTGCCAGCAGTAAAACTAGGACAGGGGGCCCCTACGAGCAGTACTTC. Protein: CASSKTRTGGPYEQYF.